This is a list of T cell receptor beta chains from one sample in a study of vaccination effects on CD4 cells after COVID-19. Repertoires were generated with immunoSEQ multiplex PCR, while TCRdb's copy carries only in-frame clones and drops some. The sample holds tens of thousands of clones, roughly 73% seen once. No antigen is known for these receptors. The material was CD4+ T cells from PBMCs cultured with HIV peptides, obtained before COVID-19 vaccination. These receptors originate from a human donor who had a prior SARS-CoV-2 infection. Each CDR3 is given with its conserved first and last residue. D genes are given only for firm matches. Not every row has a clone size; where given, it reads once, few, many or a size class.

>TRBV20-1|.|TRBJ2-7|.
CSGRKGDEQYF
TGCAGTGGCCGGAAAGGGGACGAGCAGTACTTC
>TRBV5-4|TRBD2|TRBJ2-3|.
CASSLGASGRMDTQYF
TGTGCCAGCAGCTTGGGGGCTAGCGGGAGGATGGATACGCAGTATTTT
>TRBV6-5|.|TRBJ2-7|once
CASSRDEQTYEQYF
TGTGCCAGCAGCCGGGACGAGCAAACCTACGAGCAGTACTTC
>TRBV7-9|.|TRBJ2-2|.
CASSPYSRGTTGELFF
TGTGCCAGCAGCCCCTATAGTAGAGGGACCACCGGGGAGCTGTTTTTT
>TRBV5-5|TRBD1|TRBJ2-7|few
CASSFHPGQGIGSYEQYF
TGTGCCAGCAGCTTCCATCCGGGACAGGGTATCGGCTCCTACGAGCAGTACTTC
>TRBV10-2|.|TRBJ1-2|.
CASSETLRGGYGYTF
TGCGCCAGCAGTGAGACCCTCCGGGGGGGATATGGCTACACCTTC
>TRBV7-2|TRBD1|TRBJ1-1|.
CASSPGTGRGGMNTEAFF
TGTGCCAGCAGCCCAGGGACAGGGAGGGGTGGAATGAACACTGAAGCTTTCTTT
>TRBV4-3|TRBD2|TRBJ2-3|.
CASSRTTSGSTDTQYF
TGCGCCAGCAGCCGGACTACTAGCGGGAGCACAGATACGCAGTATTTT
>TRBV12-5|TRBD2|TRBJ2-2|.
CASGLALGLAEYTGELFF
TGTGCTAGTGGTTTGGCCTTAGGACTAGCGGAGTACACCGGGGAGCTGTTTTTT
>TRBV7-3|.|TRBJ1-1|.
CASSLSGDTEAFF
TGTGCCAGCAGCTTAAGCGGGGACACTGAAGCTTTCTTT
>TRBV21-1|.|TRBJ2-5|.
CASRSRTGRETQYF
TGTGCCAGCAGGTCGCGGACAGGGAGAGAGACCCAGTACTTC
>TRBV7-9|.|TRBJ2-5|few
CASSFLRGPEETQYF
TGTGCCAGCAGCTTCCTCCGAGGACCTGAAGAGACCCAGTACTTC
>TRBV27|.|TRBJ2-3|.
CASSLEGTRTDTQYF
TGTGCCAGCAGTTTAGAGGGGACGCGCACAGATACGCAGTATTTT
>TRBV7-3|.|TRBJ2-7|.
CASSLSGHKVYEQYF
TGTGCCAGCAGCTTATCGGGACATAAGGTCTACGAGCAGTACTTC
>TRBV2|TRBD1|TRBJ2-1|.
CASHTDREVYNEQFF
TGTGCCAGTCATACAGACAGGGAAGTCTACAATGAGCAGTTCTTC
>TRBV4-2|TRBD1|TRBJ2-2|few
CASSRTGTGGSFTAGELFF
TGTGCCAGCAGCCGAACCGGGACAGGGGGGTCCTTCACCGCCGGGGAGCTGTTTTTT
>TRBV7-2|.|TRBJ1-2|.
CASSEKPGPPGDLYGYTF
TGTGCCAGCAGTGAAAAGCCGGGTCCGCCAGGGGATTTATATGGCTACACCTTC
>TRBV3-1/TRBV3-2|.|TRBJ2-7|few
CASTSEEGVYEQYF
TGTGCCAGCACCTCGGAGGAGGGGGTATACGAGCAGTACTTC
>TRBV18|.|TRBJ1-1|few
CASSPLRNTEAFF
TGTGCCAGCTCACCACTACGGAACACTGAAGCTTTCTTT
>TRBV19|.|TRBJ2-5|once
CASSAPPRETQYF
TGTGCCAGTAGTGCCCCCCCAAGAGAGACCCAGTACTTC
>TRBV4-1|.|TRBJ1-6|few
CASSQVGSNSPLHF
TGCGCCAGCAGCCAAGTGGGATCTAATTCACCCCTCCACTTT
>TRBV5-1|TRBD1|TRBJ1-1|.
CASSRDRGIGEAFF
TGCGCCAGCAGCCGGGACAGGGGAATTGGTGAAGCTTTCTTT
>TRBV7-2|TRBD2|TRBJ2-1|.
CASSLRTSGRGNNEQFF
TGTGCCAGCAGCTTAAGGACTAGCGGGAGGGGCAACAATGAGCAGTTCTTC
>TRBV2|.|TRBJ1-6|.
CASSEREIGYNSPLHF
TGTGCCAGCAGTGAGCGGGAAATTGGGTATAATTCACCCCTCCACTTT
>TRBV5-5|TRBD2|TRBJ2-1|.
CASCRIAGGSNEQFF
TGTGCCAGCTGCAGAATAGCGGGAGGGTCCAATGAGCAGTTCTTC
>TRBV2|.|TRBJ1-1|.
CASSEKGQNTEAFF
TGTGCCAGCAGTGAAAAGGGACAGAACACTGAAGCTTTCTTT
>TRBV4-2|TRBD2|TRBJ2-3|.
CASSRQTGLAQTQYF
TGTGCCAGCAGCCGTCAAACCGGACTAGCCCAGACGCAGTATTTT
>TRBV9|.|TRBJ2-3|.
CASSSWVGGTDTQYF
TGTGCCAGCAGCTCCTGGGTCGGGGGAACAGATACGCAGTATTTT
>TRBV6-1|.|TRBJ2-5|.
CASSEATGQETQYF
TGTGCCAGCAGTGAAGCTACAGGCCAAGAGACCCAGTACTTC
>TRBV5-1|.|TRBJ2-5|.
CASSLARSSGRKETQYF
TGCGCCAGCAGCTTGGCCAGGTCATCAGGGAGAAAAGAGACCCAGTACTTC
>TRBV7-2|.|TRBJ2-1|.
CASSLAGTPPVQFF
TGTGCCAGCAGCTTAGCCGGGACTCCCCCGGTGCAGTTCTTC
>TRBV19|.|TRBJ1-3|once
CASTDTAGNTIYF
TGTGCCAGTACCGATACGGCTGGAAACACCATATATTTT
>TRBV20-1|.|TRBJ1-2|.
CSATVTDGYTF
TGCAGTGCAACAGTAACTGATGGCTACACCTTC
>TRBV6-2/TRBV6-3|.|TRBJ2-4|.
CASSYSTLVGKNIQYF
TGTGCCAGCAGTTACTCTACACTTGTGGGCAAAAACATTCAGTACTTC
>TRBV5-1|.|TRBJ2-5|.
CASSLGGLGSVTQYF
TGCGCCAGCAGCTTGGGGGGACTGGGTTCAGTGACCCAGTACTTC
>TRBV11-2|.|TRBJ2-7|.
CASSLDPSSYEQYF
TGTGCCAGCAGCTTAGACCCGAGCTCCTACGAGCAGTACTTC
>TRBV6-5|.|TRBJ2-1|.
CASRTQGNEQFF
TGTGCCAGCAGGACCCAGGGTAATGAGCAGTTCTTC
>TRBV13|TRBD2|TRBJ2-7|.
CASSLGGRASYEQYF
TGTGCCAGCAGCTTAGGCGGGAGGGCCTCCTACGAGCAGTACTTC
>TRBV19|.|TRBJ2-7|.
CASSMSGSLIYEQYF
TGTGCCAGTAGTATGTCGGGGTCCCTCATCTACGAGCAGTACTTC
>TRBV15|.|TRBJ2-6|few
CATSRGPVGANVLTF
TGTGCCACCAGCAGAGGACCCGTTGGGGCCAACGTCCTGACTTTC
>TRBV4-1|TRBD2|TRBJ2-3|.
CASSPPLAGPGVGTQYF
TGCGCCAGCAGCCCTCCACTAGCGGGACCCGGTGTAGGTACGCAGTATTTT
>TRBV19|.|TRBJ1-1|.
CASTGSGETEAFF
TGTGCCAGTACCGGGTCCGGGGAGACTGAAGCTTTCTTT
>TRBV19|.|TRBJ2-7|.
CASSLGFRDYEQYF
TGTGCCAGTAGCCTTGGGTTCAGGGACTACGAGCAGTACTTC
>TRBV6-5|.|TRBJ1-5|few
CASSFSGGNQPQHF
TGTGCCAGCAGCTTCAGTGGGGGCAATCAGCCCCAGCATTTT
>TRBV9|.|TRBJ2-5|.
CASSARPDFAETQYF
TGTGCCAGCAGCGCTAGGCCGGACTTCGCGGAGACCCAGTACTTC
>TRBV7-2|.|TRBJ1-3|.
CASSLVGNTIYF
TGTGCCAGCAGCTTAGTTGGAAACACCATATATTTT
>TRBV2|.|TRBJ1-3|.
CASSARAFGNTIYF
TGTGCCAGCAGTGCGAGGGCGTTTGGAAACACCATATATTTT
>TRBV10-3|TRBD1|TRBJ2-5|.
CAISMGQGALETQYF
TGTGCCATCAGTATGGGACAGGGGGCCCTTGAGACCCAGTACTTC
>TRBV6-5|.|TRBJ2-1|.
CASRRMGVRYNEQFF
TGTGCCAGCAGGAGGATGGGCGTACGTTACAATGAGCAGTTCTTC
>TRBV13|TRBD2|TRBJ2-7|.
CASSSGTSGFKQYF
TGTGCCAGCAGCTCCGGGACTAGCGGTTTCAAGCAGTACTTC
>TRBV19|TRBD1|TRBJ1-2|.
CASSREGQGPGYTF
TGTGCCAGTAGTAGAGAAGGACAGGGACCTGGCTACACCTTC
>TRBV30|.|TRBJ2-2|.
CAWSQNTGELFF
TGTGCCTGGAGTCAGAACACCGGGGAGCTGTTTTTT
>TRBV28|TRBD1|TRBJ2-5|.
CASSRTGEETQYF
TGTGCCAGCAGCCGGACAGGGGAAGAGACCCAGTACTTC
>TRBV7-2|TRBD2|TRBJ2-3|.
CASSTGLAGRTDTQYF
TGTGCCAGCAGCACGGGGCTAGCGGGACGCACAGATACGCAGTATTTT
>TRBV19|.|TRBJ2-2|.
CASSAQGPGELFF
TGTGCCAGTAGTGCACAGGGTCCTGGGGAGCTGTTTTTT
>TRBV3-1/TRBV3-2|TRBD1|TRBJ2-7|.
CASSRDRVQYF
TGTGCCAGCAGCCGGGACAGGGTGCAGTACTTC
>TRBV6-5|.|TRBJ2-2|few
CASSILRGTLFF
TGTGCCAGCAGTATCCTAAGGGGGACGCTGTTTTTT
>TRBV5-1|TRBD1|TRBJ2-1|few
CASSWDDRGGSYNEQFF
TGCGCCAGCAGCTGGGACGACAGGGGCGGCTCCTACAATGAGCAGTTCTTC
>TRBV9|TRBD2|TRBJ2-3|.
CASSVGLAGFTDTQYF
TGTGCCAGCAGCGTAGGGCTAGCGGGATTCACAGATACGCAGTATTTT